The rows below give T cell receptor beta chains drawn from one sample of a study of T cells after yellow fever vaccination. A single record per CDR3 protein comes from TCRdb applying MiXCR to the 5' RACE reads. The data contain roughly 340,000 distinct CDR3 sequences, more than 8.5% of them singletons. The starting material was PBMCs, obtained on the day of the first yellow fever vaccination. These receptors were obtained from a man in his late teens or twenties who received the YFV17D yellow fever vaccine. CDR3s include the opening cysteine and the closing phenylalanine or tryptophan. A D gene is named only where the DNA matches it firmly. Clone size is shown for a subset of rows, as once, few, many or a class of expanded clone.

len: 16; j_gene: TRBJ1-1; d_gene: TRBD1; v_gene: TRBV7-9; abundance: NA; CDR3aa: CASSLFGRGFDTEAFF; CDR3nt: TGTGCCAGCAGCTTATTCGGCAGGGGGTTCGACACTGAAGCTTTCTTT
len: 15; j_gene: TRBJ2-5; d_gene: TRBD1; v_gene: TRBV7-9; abundance: NA; CDR3aa: CASSTYRGHQETQYF; CDR3nt: TGTGCCAGCAGCACCTACAGGGGCCACCAAGAGACCCAGTACTTC
len: 14; j_gene: TRBJ1-1; d_gene: NA; v_gene: TRBV12-3/TRBV12-4; abundance: many; CDR3aa: CASSLGLGNTEAFF; CDR3nt: TGTGCCAGCAGTTTGGGGTTGGGGAACACTGAAGCTTTCTTT
len: 14; j_gene: TRBJ1-5; d_gene: NA; v_gene: TRBV12-3/TRBV12-4; abundance: NA; CDR3aa: CASSFPGRAWPQHF; CDR3nt: TGTGCCAGCAGTTTCCCGGGAAGGGCATGGCCCCAGCATTTT
len: 12; j_gene: TRBJ2-3; d_gene: NA; v_gene: TRBV6-5; abundance: many; CDR3aa: CASSPTADTQYF; CDR3nt: TGTGCCAGCAGTCCTACAGCAGATACGCAGTATTTT
len: 15; j_gene: TRBJ1-1; d_gene: NA; v_gene: TRBV4-2; abundance: few; CDR3aa: CASSQLKGPDTEAFF; CDR3nt: TGTGCCAGCAGCCAACTGAAGGGGCCAGACACTGAAGCTTTCTTT
len: 14; j_gene: TRBJ2-1; d_gene: TRBD2; v_gene: TRBV3-1; abundance: NA; CDR3aa: CASSGGGARYEQFF; CDR3nt: TGTGCCAGCAGCGGCGGGGGGGCGAGGTATGAGCAGTTCTTC
len: 14; j_gene: TRBJ2-1; d_gene: NA; v_gene: TRBV10-3; abundance: NA; CDR3aa: CAIRRDQRTNEQFF; CDR3nt: TGTGCCATCAGGCGGGACCAAAGAACCAATGAGCAGTTCTTC
len: 16; j_gene: TRBJ2-3; d_gene: TRBD2; v_gene: TRBV7-9; abundance: few; CDR3aa: CASSLTSGGSLATQYF; CDR3nt: TGTGCCAGCAGCCTGACTAGCGGGGGGTCCCTTGCTACGCAGTATTTT
len: 13; j_gene: TRBJ1-2; d_gene: NA; v_gene: TRBV6-1; abundance: few; CDR3aa: CASTDWGGDGYTF; CDR3nt: TGTGCCAGCACCGACTGGGGGGGGGATGGCTACACCTTC
len: 16; j_gene: TRBJ2-3; d_gene: TRBD2; v_gene: TRBV6-5; abundance: many; CDR3aa: CASTIGLAGPTDTQYF; CDR3nt: TGTGCCAGCACCATCGGCTTAGCGGGGCCCACAGATACGCAGTATTTT
len: 13; j_gene: TRBJ1-4; d_gene: TRBD1; v_gene: TRBV7-9; abundance: NA; CDR3aa: CASSPDRGIKLFF; CDR3nt: TGTGCCAGCAGCCCGGACAGGGGGATAAAACTGTTTTTT
len: 13; j_gene: TRBJ2-5; d_gene: TRBD2; v_gene: TRBV7-3; abundance: many; CDR3aa: CASSRGLGETQYF; CDR3nt: TGTGCCAGCAGCCGGGGACTAGGAGAGACCCAGTACTTC
len: 14; j_gene: TRBJ1-2; d_gene: NA; v_gene: TRBV10-3; abundance: few; CDR3aa: CAISETRQDYGYTF; CDR3nt: TGTGCCATCAGTGAGACCCGACAAGACTATGGCTACACCTTC
len: 15; j_gene: TRBJ1-4; d_gene: NA; v_gene: TRBV7-2; abundance: few; CDR3aa: CASSSARPPRGKLFF; CDR3nt: TGTGCCAGCAGCTCGGCCAGGCCGCCTCGCGGAAAACTGTTTTTT
len: 11; j_gene: TRBJ1-2; d_gene: NA; v_gene: TRBV29-1; abundance: few; CDR3aa: CSVEVRVNLTF; CDR3nt: TGCAGCGTTGAAGTTAGGGTAAATCTCACCTTC
len: 14; j_gene: TRBJ2-7; d_gene: NA; v_gene: TRBV29-1; abundance: NA; CDR3aa: CSVGGGRKAYEQYF; CDR3nt: TGCAGCGTTGGAGGGGGGCGCAAGGCTTACGAGCAGTACTTC
len: 15; j_gene: TRBJ2-1; d_gene: NA; v_gene: TRBV24-1; abundance: few; CDR3aa: CATSDSSRGGDEQFF; CDR3nt: TGTGCCACCAGTGATTCCTCTAGGGGCGGCGATGAGCAGTTCTTC